These 2 T cell receptor beta chains originate from one sample sequenced in a study of radiation and T cells in renal cell carcinoma. The time point denotes: baseline pretreatment blood. Treatment denoted: 15 Gy SBRT to primary tumor, nephrectomy 4 weeks later. TCRdb's copy holds only in-frame clones and misses some; the assay was immunoSEQ multiplex PCR. The profile covers 140,000 to 150,000 clones, with 88% appearing a single time and 4.1% taken by the ten largest. Source: blood, taken from a patient whose treatment included radiotherapy and nephrectomy. The receptors originated from a woman in her seventies with renal cell carcinoma.

The rearrangement uses TRBV5-1 and TRBJ2-7, with 8 nucleotides matching TRBD1. The germline V gene encodes CDR1 SGHRS and CDR2 YFSETQ. This CDR3 contains 15 residues. Trimming at V came to 2 bases and at J to 6 bases, leaving 10 bases not matched to a gene. The CDR3 nucleotides are TGCGCCAGCAGCTTAGCGGACAGGGATGTCAGCGAGCAGTACTTC. Its protein product is CASSLADRDVSEQYF.

This chain connects TRBV28 to TRBJ2-7, with D maybe TRBD2 (6 bases). V lost 0 bases to trimming and J lost 0 bases, with 6 bases between them. Looked up from germline, CDR1 is MDHEN and CDR2 is SYDVKM. This CDR3 is built from 14 residues. Here the CDR3 DNA reads TGTGCCAGCAGTTTATGGGGGGGCTCCTACGAGCAGTACTTC. It yields the protein CASSLWGGSYEQYF.